This TCR beta chain was identified in a study of blood T cell repertoires in COVID-19. Study background: Researchers got acute and convalescent COVID-19 samples from the United States, Italy and Spain. In each case, the material was cDNA or gDNA derived from T cells, B-cell-depleted T cells, or PBMCs.

Under the authors' procedure: Researchers report that nucleated cell counts were estimated from reference gene primer amplification. TCRdb's copy holds only in-frame clones and misses some; the assay was immunoSEQ multiplex PCR. V and J calls and clone size come straight from that table; D and trimming were deduced from the DNA. The table shows approximately 170,000 clones, with roughly four fifths occurring only once. Per the germline V gene, CDR1 is SNHLY and CDR2 is FYNNEI. Trimming took 3 bases from V and 14 from J, leaving 14 bases between them. The CDR3 consists of 12 residues. The origin of this receptor is a man aged 70-80 years with active or convalescent COVID-19. Sequenced: peripheral blood. The rearrangement links TRBV2 to TRBJ2-1; TRBD2 is a possible D gene (5 bases). CDR3: CASSERGREEFF. The CDR3 DNA reads TGTGCCAGCAGTGAGAGAGGGCGCGAGGAGTTCTTC. The variable domain in full, completed from reference TRBV2 and TRBJ2-1, reads EPEVTQTPSHQVTQMGQEVILRCVPISNHLYFYWYRQILGQKVEFLVSFYNNEISEKSEIFDDQFSVERPDGSNFTLKIRSTKLEDSAMYFCASSERGREEFFGPGTRLTVL.